This TCR beta chain was documented in a study of cytomegalovirus exposure and HLA in healthy donors. Whole-study results and caveats: Rarity characterized most TCR sequences, yet some public TCRs appeared in many donors.

The donors were part of the validation cohort, which consisted of over a hundred subjects and was separate from the first cohort of 666 subjects. As to this clone: Its antigen is undetermined.

Germline V CDR1 and CDR2: PRHDT, FYEKMQ (reference sequence). This CDR3 region has 15 residues. With 7 bases removed from V and 4 bases from J, the gap between germline ends came to 19 bases. Measured with immunoSEQ multiplex PCR; TCRdb has only the in-frame clones, and not every one. In the table there are some 170,000 clones, around nine tenths of which are singletons. The sample was PBMCs. The source is a man aged 18-30 years in good health and CMV-seropositive. V and J are TRBV13 and TRBJ2-5, with a possible D match to TRBD1 (6 bases). The CDR3 bases are TGTGCCAGCACCCCCAGGGGCTTAGGGGGAGAGACCCAGTACTTC. Amino acids: CASTPRGLGGETQYF.